This T cell receptor beta chain stems from a study of T cell responses to AZD1222 COVID-19 vaccine. Overall study: Second-dose recipients at about 4 or about 12 weeks were treated as one pooled group. Notes on the study in general: A mostly white British donor set with more females was recruited, and clonal diversity was possibly underestimated.

As for this clone: Its target is unknown.

Sequenced by immunoSEQ multiplex PCR; TCRdb stores in-frame clones only, minus some. The sample contains about 150,000 clones, about nine tenths of which appear only once. Trimming removed 5 bases from V and 5 bases from J, with 15 bases in between. The germline CDR1 and CDR2 sequences are SGHTA and FQGNSA. This CDR3 has 14 residues. The chain recombines TRBV7-2 with TRBJ1-1; tentative D call: TRBD1 (5 bases). The clonotype originates from an adult in good health. This specimen was peripheral blood, taken on day 0 of AZD1222 vaccination. The CDR3: CASSPLGGKTEAFF. The CDR3 nucleotides read TGTGCCAGCAGCCCGCTCGGGGGTAAGACTGAAGCTTTCTTT.